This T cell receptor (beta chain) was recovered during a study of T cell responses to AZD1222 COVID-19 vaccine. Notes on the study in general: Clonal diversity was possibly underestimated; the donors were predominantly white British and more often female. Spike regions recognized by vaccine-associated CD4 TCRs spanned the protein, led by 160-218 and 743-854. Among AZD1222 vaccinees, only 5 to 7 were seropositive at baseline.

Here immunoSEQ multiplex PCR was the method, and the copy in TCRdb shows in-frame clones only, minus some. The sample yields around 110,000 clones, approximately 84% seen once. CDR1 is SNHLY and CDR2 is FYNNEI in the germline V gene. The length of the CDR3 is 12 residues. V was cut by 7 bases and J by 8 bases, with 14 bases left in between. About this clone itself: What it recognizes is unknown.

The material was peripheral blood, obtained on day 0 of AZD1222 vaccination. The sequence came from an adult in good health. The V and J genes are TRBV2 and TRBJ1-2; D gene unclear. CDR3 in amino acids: CASKDDGGGYTF. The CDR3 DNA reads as TGTGCCAGCAAGGATGACGGTGGAGGCTACACCTTC.